This T cell receptor (beta chain) appears in the sequencing data of a study of T-cell memory formation after mild COVID-19. Whole-study context: TCR clustering was largely donor specific.

As regards this clonotype: The antigen is not known. Compared with germline, one end of the junction differs, possibly owing to a read error.

The CDR3 consists of 16 residues. Germline-derived CDR1 and CDR2 are SEHNR and FQNEAQ (reference sequence). MiXCR, run by TCRdb on the 5' RACE reads, gives a single entry per CDR3 protein. Among about 340,000 distinct CDR3 sequences listed, roughly 13% were seen once. Study conclusions and caveats: Confirmation of SARS-CoV-2 specificity was lacking for second-wave clones peaking day 37. Detection of some responders pre-infection suggested pre-existing cross-reactive memory T cells participated. Contracting clones from day 15 to 85 showed balanced CD4/CD8; later expanders favored CD4+.

This chain uses TRBV7-9 with TRBJ2-3; D not certain. The TCR originated in a man younger than 35 who had mild COVID-19 (a few samples of this study predate the infection). Cell type and time point are not known. The sequencing input was PBMCs or a T cell subset sorted from them (not recorded which). The CDR3 region is CASSHPDHSFADTHYF. The CDR3 DNA follows: TGTGCCAGCAGCCACCCTGACCATTCCTTCGCAGATACGCATTATTTT.